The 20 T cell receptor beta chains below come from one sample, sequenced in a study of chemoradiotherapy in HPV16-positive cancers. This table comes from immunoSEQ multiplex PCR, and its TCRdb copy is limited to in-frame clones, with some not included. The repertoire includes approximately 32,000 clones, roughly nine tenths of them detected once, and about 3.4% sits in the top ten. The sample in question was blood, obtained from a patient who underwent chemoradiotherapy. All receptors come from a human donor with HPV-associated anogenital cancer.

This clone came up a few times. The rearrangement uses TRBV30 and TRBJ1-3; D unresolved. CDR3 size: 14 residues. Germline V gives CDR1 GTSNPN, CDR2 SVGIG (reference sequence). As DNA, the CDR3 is TGTGCGATACTTCTAACCCGATCTGGAAACACCATATATTTT. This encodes CAILLTRSGNTIYF.

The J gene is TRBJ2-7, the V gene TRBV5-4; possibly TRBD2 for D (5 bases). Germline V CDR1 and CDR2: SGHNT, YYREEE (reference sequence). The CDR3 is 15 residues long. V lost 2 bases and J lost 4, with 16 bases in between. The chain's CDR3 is CASSFGERGLYEQYF. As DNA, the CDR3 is TGTGCCAGCAGCTTCGGGGAGCGAGGATTATACGAGCAGTACTTC.

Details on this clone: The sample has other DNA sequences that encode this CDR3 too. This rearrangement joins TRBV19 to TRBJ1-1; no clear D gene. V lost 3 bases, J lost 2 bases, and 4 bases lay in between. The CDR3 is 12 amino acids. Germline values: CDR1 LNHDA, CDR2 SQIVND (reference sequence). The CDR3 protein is CASSIGNTEAFF. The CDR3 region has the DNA TGTGCCAGTAGTATTGGAAACACTGAAGCTTTCTTT.

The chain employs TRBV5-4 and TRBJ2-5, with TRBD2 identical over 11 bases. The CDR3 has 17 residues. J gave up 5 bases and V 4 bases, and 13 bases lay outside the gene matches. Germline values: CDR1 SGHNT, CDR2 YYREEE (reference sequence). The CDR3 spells CASSRLSGRAIQETQYF. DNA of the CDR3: TGTGCCAGCAGCCGCCTTAGCGGGAGGGCAATCCAGGAGACCCAGTACTTC.

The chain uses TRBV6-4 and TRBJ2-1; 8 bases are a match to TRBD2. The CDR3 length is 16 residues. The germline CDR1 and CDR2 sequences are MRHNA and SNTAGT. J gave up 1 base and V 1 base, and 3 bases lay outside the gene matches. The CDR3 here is CASSDLGLASYNEQFF. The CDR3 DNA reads TGTGCCAGCAGTGACTTAGGACTAGCTTCCTACAATGAGCAGTTCTTC.

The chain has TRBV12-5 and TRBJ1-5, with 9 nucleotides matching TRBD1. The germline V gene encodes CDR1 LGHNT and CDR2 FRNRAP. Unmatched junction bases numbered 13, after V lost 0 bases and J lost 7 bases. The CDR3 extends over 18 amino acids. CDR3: CASGLVQDRGRELQPQHF. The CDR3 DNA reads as TGTGCTAGTGGTTTGGTACAGGACAGGGGACGCGAACTACAGCCCCAGCATTTT.

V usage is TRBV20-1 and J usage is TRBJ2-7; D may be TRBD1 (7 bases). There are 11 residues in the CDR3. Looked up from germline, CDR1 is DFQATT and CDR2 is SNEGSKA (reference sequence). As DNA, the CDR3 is TGCAGCGGAGGGGGCCCCTACGAGCAGTACTTC. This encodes CSGGGPYEQYF.

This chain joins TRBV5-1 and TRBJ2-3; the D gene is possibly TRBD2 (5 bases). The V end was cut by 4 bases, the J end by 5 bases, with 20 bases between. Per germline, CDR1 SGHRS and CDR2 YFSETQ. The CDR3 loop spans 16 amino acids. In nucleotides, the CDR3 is TGCGCCAGCAGCCTAGGCGAGGGCCAACAAAAAGATACGCAGTATTTT. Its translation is CASSLGEGQQKDTQYF.

The CDR3 DNA reads TGCGCCAGCAGCTTGGCTTTGGGGGTGAACACTGAAGCTTTCTTT. It encodes CASSLALGVNTEAFF. The V and J genes are TRBV5-1 and TRBJ1-1; TRBD1 is a possible D gene (5 bases). Germline assignment: CDR1 SGHRS and CDR2 YFSETQ. V dropped 0 bases and J dropped 0 bases, with 9 bases sitting between them. This CDR3 region has 15 residues.

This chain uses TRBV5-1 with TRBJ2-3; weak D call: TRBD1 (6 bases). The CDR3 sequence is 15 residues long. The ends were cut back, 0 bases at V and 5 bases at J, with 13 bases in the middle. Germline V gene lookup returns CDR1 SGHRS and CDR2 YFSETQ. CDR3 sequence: CASSLDSGAQDTQYF. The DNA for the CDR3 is TGCGCCAGCAGCTTGGATTCAGGGGCCCAAGATACGCAGTATTTT.

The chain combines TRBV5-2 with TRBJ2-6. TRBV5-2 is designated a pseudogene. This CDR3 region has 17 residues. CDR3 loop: CASKLPREQSRANVLTF. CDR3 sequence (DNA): TGTGCCAGCAAATTACCCAGAGAACAAAGTCGGGCCAACGTCCTGACTTTC.

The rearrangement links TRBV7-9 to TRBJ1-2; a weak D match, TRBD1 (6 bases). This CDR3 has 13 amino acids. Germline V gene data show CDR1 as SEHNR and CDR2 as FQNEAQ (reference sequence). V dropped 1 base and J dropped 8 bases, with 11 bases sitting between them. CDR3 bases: TGTGCCAGCAGCTTAGGATGGACAGACGGCTACACCTTC. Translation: CASSLGWTDGYTF. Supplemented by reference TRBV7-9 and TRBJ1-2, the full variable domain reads DTGVSQNPRHKITKRGQNVTFRCDPISEHNRLYWYRQTLGQGPEFLTYFQNEAQLEKSRLLSDRFSAERPKGSFSTLEIQRTEQGDSAMYLCASSLGWTDGYTFGSGTRLTVV.

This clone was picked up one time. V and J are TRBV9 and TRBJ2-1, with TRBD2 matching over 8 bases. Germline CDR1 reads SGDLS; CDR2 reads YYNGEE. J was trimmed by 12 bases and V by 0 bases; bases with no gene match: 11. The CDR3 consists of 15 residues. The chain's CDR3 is CASSVVSSGERGQFF. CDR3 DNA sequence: TGTGCCAGCAGCGTAGTAAGTAGCGGGGAACGTGGGCAGTTCTTC.

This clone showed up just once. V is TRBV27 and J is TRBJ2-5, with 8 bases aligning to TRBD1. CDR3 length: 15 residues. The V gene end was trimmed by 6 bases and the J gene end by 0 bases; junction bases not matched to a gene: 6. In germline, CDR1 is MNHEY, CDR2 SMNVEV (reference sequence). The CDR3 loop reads CASRTGGRYQETQYF. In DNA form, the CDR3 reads TGTGCCAGCAGAACAGGGGGGCGGTACCAAGAGACCCAGTACTTC.

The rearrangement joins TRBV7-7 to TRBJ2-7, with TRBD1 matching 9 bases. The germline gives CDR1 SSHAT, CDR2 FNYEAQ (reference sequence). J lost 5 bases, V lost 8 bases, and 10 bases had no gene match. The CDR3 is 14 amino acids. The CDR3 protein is CASSPGQGQHEQYF. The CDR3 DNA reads TGTGCCAGCTCCCCGGGACAGGGCCAGCACGAGCAGTACTTC.

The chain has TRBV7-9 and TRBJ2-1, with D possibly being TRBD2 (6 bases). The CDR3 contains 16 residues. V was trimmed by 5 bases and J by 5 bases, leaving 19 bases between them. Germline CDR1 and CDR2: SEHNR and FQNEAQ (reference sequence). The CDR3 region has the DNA TGTGCCAGCAGCCCCCTGGGGGGAGCGGTTCACAATGAGCAGTTCTTC. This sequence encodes CASSPLGGAVHNEQFF.

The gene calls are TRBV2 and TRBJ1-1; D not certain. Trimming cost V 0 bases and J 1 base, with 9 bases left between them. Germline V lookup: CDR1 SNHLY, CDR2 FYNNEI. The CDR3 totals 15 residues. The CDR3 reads CASSEAKTTNTEAFF. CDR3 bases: TGTGCCAGCAGTGAAGCGAAGACGACGAACACTGAAGCTTTCTTT.

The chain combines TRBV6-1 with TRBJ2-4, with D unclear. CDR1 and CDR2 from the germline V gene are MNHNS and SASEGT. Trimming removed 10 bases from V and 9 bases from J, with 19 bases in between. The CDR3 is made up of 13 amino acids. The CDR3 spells CAITTPSLGIQYF. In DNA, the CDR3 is TGTGCCATCACTACCCCGAGTTTGGGCATTCAGTACTTC.

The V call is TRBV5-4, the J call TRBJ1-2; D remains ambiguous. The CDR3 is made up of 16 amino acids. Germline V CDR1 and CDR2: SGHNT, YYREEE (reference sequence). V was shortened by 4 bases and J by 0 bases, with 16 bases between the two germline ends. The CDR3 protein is CASSPSAVQANYGYTF. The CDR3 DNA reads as TGTGCCAGCAGCCCCAGCGCGGTTCAAGCTAACTATGGCTACACCTTC.

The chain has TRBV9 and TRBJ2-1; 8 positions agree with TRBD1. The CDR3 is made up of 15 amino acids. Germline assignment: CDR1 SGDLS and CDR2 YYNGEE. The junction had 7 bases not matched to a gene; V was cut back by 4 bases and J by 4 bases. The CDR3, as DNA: TGTGCCAGCAGCCCCCGGGACAGGATTTACAATGAGCAGTTCTTC. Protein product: CASSPRDRIYNEQFF.